The 8 T cell receptor beta chains below were found in one sample sequenced in a study of blood T cell repertoires in COVID-19. Measured with immunoSEQ multiplex PCR; TCRdb has only the in-frame clones, and not every one. Here the sample spans roughly 190,000 clones, around 87% being singletons. The source material was peripheral blood. The receptors were gathered from a woman older than 75 in a cohort sampled during active or convalescent COVID-19.

This chain links TRBV27 with TRBJ1-6; possible D gene TRBD1, 5 bases. V was shortened by 0 bases and J by 10 bases, with 13 bases between the two germline ends. Per germline, CDR1 MNHEY and CDR2 SMNVEV (reference sequence). This CDR3 has 15 residues. CDR3 nucleotide sequence: TGTGCCAGCAGTTTATCTGTCAGGGTTTACTCACCCCTCCACTTT. It translates to CASSLSVRVYSPLHF.

This clone was observed a single time. The gene calls are TRBV5-5 and TRBJ2-7, with D possibly TRBD1 on 5 matching bases. Trimming stripped 2 bases from V and 2 bases from J, with 8 bases between. Germline V lookup: CDR1 SGHKS, CDR2 YYEKEE (reference sequence). CDR3 size: 13 residues. The CDR3 DNA reads as TGTGCCAGCAGCTTCGGACACCCCTACGAGCAGTACTTC. It codes for CASSFGHPYEQYF.

V gene TRBV6-5 combines with J gene TRBJ1-1; 10 bases line up with TRBD1. Germline V lookup: CDR1 MNHEY, CDR2 SVGAGI. The V gene end was trimmed by 7 bases and the J gene end by 3 bases; junction bases not matched to a gene: 8. This CDR3 contains 15 residues. CDR3 sequence (DNA): TGTGCCAGCATCATTCTGGGACAGGGGTACACTGAAGCTTTCTTT. Its protein is CASIILGQGYTEAFF.

This clone was seen only once. The chain's CDR3 is CASSEFQGISYEQYF. The CDR3, as DNA: TGCGCCAGCAGTGAGTTCCAGGGAATCTCCTACGAGCAGTACTTC. This chain uses TRBV10-1 with TRBJ2-7, with D possibly matching TRBD1 (5 bases). Germline CDR1 and CDR2: WNHNN and SYGVQD (reference sequence). Trimming removed 1 base from V and 0 bases from J, with 10 bases in between. This CDR3 is built from 15 residues.

This clone was seen a single time. This sequence joins TRBV12-3 or TRBV12-4 and TRBJ1-1; TRBD1 is a possible D gene (6 bases). V was shortened by 5 bases and J by 3 bases, with 10 bases between the two germline ends. CDR3 length equals 13 residues. CDR3 bases: TGTGCCAGCAGTCACGACAGGCACACTGAAGCTTTCTTT. The encoded protein is CASSHDRHTEAFF.

This clone was counted once. The chain combines TRBV2 with TRBJ2-2; 8 nucleotides match TRBD1. The junction had 6 bases not matched to a gene; V was cut back by 6 bases and J by 0 bases. This CDR3 spans 16 amino acids. Germline CDR1 is SNHLY and CDR2 is FYNNEI. The DNA of the CDR3 is TGTGCCAGCAGCCTTCCGGGACAGGCGAACACCGGGGAGCTGTTTTTT. Translation gives CASSLPGQANTGELFF.

The rearrangement links TRBV6-2 or TRBV6-3 to TRBJ1-2; possible D gene TRBD1, 5 bases. Germline V gene sequence: CDR1 MNHEY, CDR2 SVGEGT. Deletions cut 5 bases from V and 4 bases from J, with 20 bases between. CDR3 length: 16 residues. The CDR3 region has the DNA TGTGCCAGCAGTGCCCAAGGGCACAGGAAACTCTATGGCTACACCTTC. Translation: CASSAQGHRKLYGYTF.

This chain uses TRBV28 with TRBJ1-4, with a weak D call TRBD1 (6 bases). CDR3 length equals 12 residues. Trimming shortened V by 6 bases and J by 5 bases, and 7 bases separated the two germline ends. CDR1 MDHEN and CDR2 SYDVKM come from the germline V gene. CDR3 loop: CASRRGNEKLFF. In DNA, the CDR3 is TGTGCCAGCAGAAGGGGGAATGAAAAACTGTTTTTT.